The 10 T cell receptor beta chains given below trace back to one sample, sequenced in a study of T cell changes during pregnancy in multiple sclerosis. Clones were sequenced by immunoSEQ multiplex PCR, and TCRdb holds only the in-frame ones, with some missing. The sample carries about 61,000 clones, just under 90% recorded once. The source material was peripheral blood, sampled in the first trimester of pregnancy. The receptor set was obtained from a female donor in good health, enrolled as a control in a pregnancy study.

The rearrangement joins TRBV27 to TRBJ1-2; 7 bases align to TRBD1. The J segment lost 2 bases and the V segment lost 7 bases, leaving 13 bases of the junction unmatched. Germline lookup yields CDR1 MNHEY and CDR2 SMNVEV (reference sequence). CDR3 length: 16 amino acids. The CDR3 is CASTPADRVGNYGYTF. Written as DNA, the CDR3 is TGTGCCAGCACCCCGGCAGACAGGGTAGGAAACTATGGCTACACCTTC.

The chain is built from TRBV6-4 and TRBJ2-3, with 7 bases that match TRBD1. Germline trimming cut 2 bases from V and 3 bases from J; bases unmatched to any gene: 14. Germline assignment: CDR1 MRHNA and CDR2 SNTAGT. CDR3 length equals 18 residues. CDR3 DNA: TGTGCCAGCAGTGACATGGGGGTAACAGGGGCCAAGACAGATACGCAGTATTTT. Translating it yields CASSDMGVTGAKTDTQYF.

The V and J genes are TRBV9 and TRBJ2-7; 9 positions agree with TRBD1. The CDR3 covers 15 residues. J gave up 3 bases and V 3 bases, and 7 bases lay outside the gene matches. Germline V CDR1 and CDR2: SGDLS, YYNGEE. DNA of the CDR3: TGTGCCAGCAGCGCCCACTGGGGACAGGGCTACGAGCAGTACTTC. Translating gives CASSAHWGQGYEQYF.

The chain links TRBV6-5 to TRBJ2-5; 8 nucleotides match TRBD2. The germline gives CDR1 MNHEY, CDR2 SVGAGI. J gave up 2 bases and V 6 bases, and 8 bases lay outside the gene matches. CDR3 length: 15 residues. CDR3 nucleotide sequence: TGTGCCAGCAGCCCGGGGGGGCGTATACAAGAGACCCAGTACTTC. Protein product: CASSPGGRIQETQYF.

V usage is TRBV19 and J usage is TRBJ2-7; D possibly corresponds to TRBD1 (5 bases). Germline CDR1 is LNHDA and CDR2 is SQIVND (reference sequence). This CDR3 is built from 14 residues. V was shortened by 4 bases and J by 4 bases, with 14 bases between the two germline ends. The CDR3 DNA reads TGTGCCAGTAGTACCCCGGACAAGACTTACGAGCAGTACTTC. It yields the protein CASSTPDKTYEQYF.

This clone was picked up a small number of times. J is TRBJ1-2 and V is TRBV7-3; 7 bases fit TRBD1. Germline V CDR1 and CDR2: SGHTA, FQGTGA. The CDR3 is 16 residues long. After removal of 5 bases from V and 3 bases from J, the junction contained 12 bases not matched to a gene. The CDR3 coding sequence is TGTGCCAGCAGCCCCGACAGGGATGCACTCGACTATGGCTACACCTTC. Encoded protein: CASSPDRDALDYGYTF.

The genes are TRBV7-9 and TRBJ1-4; 7 nucleotides match TRBD1. This CDR3 is built from 14 residues. Germline V lookup: CDR1 SEHNR, CDR2 FQNEAQ (reference sequence). With V trimmed by 1 base and J by 8 bases, 4 bases remained unmatched. CDR3 sequence (DNA): TGTGCCAGCAGCTTAGGACAGGGAAGCGAAAAACTGTTTTTT. Translated: CASSLGQGSEKLFF.

This sequence joins TRBV7-9 and TRBJ1-2; tentatively, D is TRBD1 (5 bases). CDR1 SEHNR and CDR2 FQNEAQ come from the germline V gene (reference sequence). The length of the CDR3 is 12 residues. Deletions cut 10 bases from V and 8 bases from J, with 17 bases between. CDR3: CATVTGVEGYTF. The CDR3, as DNA: TGTGCCACCGTAACGGGGGTCGAAGGCTACACCTTC.

The V gene is TRBV19, the J gene TRBJ1-4; 10 bases fit TRBD1. The CDR3 has 18 residues. Germline CDR1 LNHDA, CDR2 SQIVND (reference sequence). The junction had 21 bases not matched to a gene; V was cut back by 9 bases and J by 8 bases. In nucleotides, the CDR3 is TGTGCCAGCGAGGGTCCGGGACAGGGGTTTTCGGTTGGGGAAAAACTGTTTTTT. Its protein is CASEGPGQGFSVGEKLFF.

This clone came up a few times. The chain uses TRBV6-4 and TRBJ1-1, with 9 bases lining up with TRBD1. Germline V CDR1 and CDR2: MRHNA, SNTAGT. Trimming cost V 6 bases and J 7 bases; bases outside gene matches: 9. The CDR3 covers 14 residues. The CDR3 DNA reads TGTGCCAGCAGCGGACAGGGGACGCTTCATGAAGCTTTCTTT. It specifies CASSGQGTLHEAFF.